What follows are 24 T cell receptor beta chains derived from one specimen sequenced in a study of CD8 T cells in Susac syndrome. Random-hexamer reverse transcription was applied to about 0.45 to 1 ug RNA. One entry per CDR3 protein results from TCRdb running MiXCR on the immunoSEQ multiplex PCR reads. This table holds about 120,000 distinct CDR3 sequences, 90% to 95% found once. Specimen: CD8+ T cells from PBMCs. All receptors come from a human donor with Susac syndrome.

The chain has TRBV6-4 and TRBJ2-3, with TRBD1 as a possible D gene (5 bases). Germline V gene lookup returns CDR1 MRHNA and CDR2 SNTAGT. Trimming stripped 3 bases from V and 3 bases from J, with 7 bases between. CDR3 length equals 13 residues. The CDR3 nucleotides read TGTGCCAGCAGTGAAAGGGGAACAGATACGCAGTATTTT. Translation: CASSERGTDTQYF.

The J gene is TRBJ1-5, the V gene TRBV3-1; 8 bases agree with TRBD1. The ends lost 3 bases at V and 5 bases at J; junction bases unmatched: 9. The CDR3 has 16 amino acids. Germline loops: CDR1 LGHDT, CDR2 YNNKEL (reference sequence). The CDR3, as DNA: TGTGCCAGCAGCCAGGATTTCCAGGGGGCCTATCAGCCCCAGCATTTT. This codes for CASSQDFQGAYQPQHF.

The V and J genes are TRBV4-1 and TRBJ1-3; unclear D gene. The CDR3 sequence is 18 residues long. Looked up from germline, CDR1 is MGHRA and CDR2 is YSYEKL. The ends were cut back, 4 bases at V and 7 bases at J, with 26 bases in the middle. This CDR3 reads CASSLEDGPYSSRNTIYF. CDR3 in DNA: TGCGCCAGCAGCCTGGAGGACGGTCCCTATTCCTCGAGGAACACCATATATTTT.

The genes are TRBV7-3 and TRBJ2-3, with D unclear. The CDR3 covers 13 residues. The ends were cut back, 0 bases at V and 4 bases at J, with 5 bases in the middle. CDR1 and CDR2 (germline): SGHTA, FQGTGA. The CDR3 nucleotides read TGTGCCAGCAGCTTAACGGGTGCAGATACGCAGTATTTT. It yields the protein CASSLTGADTQYF.

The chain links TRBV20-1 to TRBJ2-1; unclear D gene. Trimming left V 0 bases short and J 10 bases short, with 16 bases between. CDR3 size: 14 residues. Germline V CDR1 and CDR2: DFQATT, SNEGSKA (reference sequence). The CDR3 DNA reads TGCAGTGCTAGAGATTTCGCGGAACAAGGGGAGCAGTTCTTC. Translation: CSARDFAEQGEQFF.

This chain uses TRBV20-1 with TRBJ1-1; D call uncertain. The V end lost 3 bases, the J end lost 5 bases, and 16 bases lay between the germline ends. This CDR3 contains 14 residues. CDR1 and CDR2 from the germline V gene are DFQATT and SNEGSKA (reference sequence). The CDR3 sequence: CSASLEDKETEAFF. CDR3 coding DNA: TGCAGTGCTAGTCTGGAGGATAAGGAGACTGAAGCTTTCTTT.

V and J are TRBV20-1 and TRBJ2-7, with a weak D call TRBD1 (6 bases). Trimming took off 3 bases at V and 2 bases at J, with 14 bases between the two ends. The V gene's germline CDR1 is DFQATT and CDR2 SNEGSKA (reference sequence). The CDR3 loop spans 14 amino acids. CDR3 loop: CSASTGQSPYEQYF. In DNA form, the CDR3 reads TGCAGTGCTAGTACGGGACAAAGTCCCTACGAGCAGTACTTC.

The CDR3 nucleotides are TGTGCCAGCGCTGCACAGGGGGCCGACACCGGGGAGCTGTTTTTT. Its protein is CASAAQGADTGELFF. The chain links TRBV7-9 to TRBJ2-2, with 9 bases fitting TRBD1. The length of the CDR3 is 15 residues. Looked up from germline, CDR1 is SEHNR and CDR2 is FQNEAQ (reference sequence). After removal of 8 bases from V and 3 bases from J, the junction contained 7 bases not matched to a gene. Full variable domain (remainder filled in from reference TRBV7-9 and TRBJ2-2): DTGVSQNPRHKITKRGQNVTFRCDPISEHNRLYWYRQTLGQGPEFLTYFQNEAQLEKSRLLSDRFSAERPKGSFSTLEIQRTEQGDSAMYLCASAAQGADTGELFFGEGSRLTVL.

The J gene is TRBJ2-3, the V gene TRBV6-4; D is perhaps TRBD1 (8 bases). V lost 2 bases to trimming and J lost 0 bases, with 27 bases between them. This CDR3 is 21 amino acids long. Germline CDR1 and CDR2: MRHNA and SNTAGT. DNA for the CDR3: TGTGCCAGCAGTGACACAATCGGACAGGGACTACTTAGAACTAGCACAGATACGCAGTATTTT. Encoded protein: CASSDTIGQGLLRTSTDTQYF.

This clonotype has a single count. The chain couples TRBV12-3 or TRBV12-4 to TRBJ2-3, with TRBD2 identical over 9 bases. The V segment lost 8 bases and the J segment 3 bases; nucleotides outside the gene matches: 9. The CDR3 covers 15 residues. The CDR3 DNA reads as TGTGCCAGCCAGCGGGGGGAGAACCCTACAGATACGCAGTATTTT. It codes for CASQRGENPTDTQYF.

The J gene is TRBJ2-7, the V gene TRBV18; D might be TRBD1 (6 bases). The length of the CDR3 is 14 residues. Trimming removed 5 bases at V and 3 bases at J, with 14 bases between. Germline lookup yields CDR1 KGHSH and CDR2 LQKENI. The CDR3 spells CASSLQGGSYEQYF. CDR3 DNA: TGTGCCAGCTCATTACAGGGTGGGAGCTACGAGCAGTACTTC.

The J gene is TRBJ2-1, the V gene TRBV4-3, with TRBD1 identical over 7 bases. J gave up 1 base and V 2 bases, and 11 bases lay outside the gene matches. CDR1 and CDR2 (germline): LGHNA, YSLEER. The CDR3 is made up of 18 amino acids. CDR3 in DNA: TGCGCCAGCAGCCAAAACGTAGGGGGCCCGTCATCCTACAATGAGCAGTTCTTC. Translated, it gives CASSQNVGGPSSYNEQFF.

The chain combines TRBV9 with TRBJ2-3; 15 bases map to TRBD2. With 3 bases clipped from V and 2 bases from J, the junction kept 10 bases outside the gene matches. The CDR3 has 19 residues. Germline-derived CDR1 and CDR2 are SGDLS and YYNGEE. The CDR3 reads CASSGRTSGGARNTDTQYF. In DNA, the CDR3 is TGTGCCAGCAGCGGGCGGACTAGCGGGGGGGCCCGCAACACAGATACGCAGTATTTT.

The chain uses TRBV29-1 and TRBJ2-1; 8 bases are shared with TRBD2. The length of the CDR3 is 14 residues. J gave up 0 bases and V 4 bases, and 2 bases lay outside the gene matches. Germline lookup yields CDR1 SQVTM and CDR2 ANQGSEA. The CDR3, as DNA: TGCAGCGTTGGTACTAGCGGCTCCTACAATGAGCAGTTCTTC. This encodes CSVGTSGSYNEQFF.

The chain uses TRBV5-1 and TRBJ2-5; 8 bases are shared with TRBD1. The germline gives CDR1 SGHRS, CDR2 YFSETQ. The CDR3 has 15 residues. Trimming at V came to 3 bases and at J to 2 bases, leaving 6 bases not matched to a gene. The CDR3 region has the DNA TGCGCCAGCAGCTCACAGGGGGGTCCGCAAGAGACCCAGTACTTC. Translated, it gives CASSSQGGPQETQYF.

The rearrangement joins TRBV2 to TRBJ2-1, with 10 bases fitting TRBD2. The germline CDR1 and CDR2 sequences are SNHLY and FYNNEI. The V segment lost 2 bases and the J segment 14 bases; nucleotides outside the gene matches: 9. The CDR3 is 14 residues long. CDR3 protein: CASSERTSGRLEFF. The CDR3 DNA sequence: TGTGCCAGCAGTGAAAGGACTAGCGGTCGACTTGAGTTCTTC.

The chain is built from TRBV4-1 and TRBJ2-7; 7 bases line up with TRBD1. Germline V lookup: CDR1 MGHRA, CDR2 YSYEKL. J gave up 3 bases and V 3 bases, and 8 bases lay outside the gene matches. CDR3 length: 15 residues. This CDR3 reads CASSHEGQAHYEQYF. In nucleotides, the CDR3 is TGCGCCAGCAGCCATGAAGGACAGGCTCACTACGAGCAGTACTTC.

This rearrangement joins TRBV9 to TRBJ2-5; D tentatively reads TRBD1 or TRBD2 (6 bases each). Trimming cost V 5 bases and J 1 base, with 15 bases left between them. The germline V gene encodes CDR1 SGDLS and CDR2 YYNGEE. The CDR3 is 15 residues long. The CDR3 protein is CASSLRGAVQETQYF. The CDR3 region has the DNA TGTGCCAGCAGTTTGAGGGGGGCAGTCCAAGAGACCCAGTACTTC.

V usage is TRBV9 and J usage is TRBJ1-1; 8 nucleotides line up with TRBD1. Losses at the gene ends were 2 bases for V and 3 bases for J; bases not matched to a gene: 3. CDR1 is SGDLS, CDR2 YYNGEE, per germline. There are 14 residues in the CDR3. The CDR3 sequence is CASSVTGADTEAFF. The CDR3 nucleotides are TGTGCCAGCAGCGTGACAGGGGCGGACACTGAAGCTTTCTTT. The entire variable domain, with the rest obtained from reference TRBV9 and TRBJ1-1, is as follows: DSGVTQTPKHLITATGQRVTLRCSPRSGDLSVYWYQQSLDQGLQFLIQYYNGEERAKGNILERFSAQQFPDLHSELNLSSLELGDSALYFCASSVTGADTEAFFGQGTRLTVV.

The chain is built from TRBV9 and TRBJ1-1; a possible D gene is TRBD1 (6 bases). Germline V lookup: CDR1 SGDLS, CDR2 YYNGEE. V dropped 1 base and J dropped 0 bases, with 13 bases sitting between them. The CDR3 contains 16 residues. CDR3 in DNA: TGTGCCAGCAGCGTACAAACAGGGCAAGTGAACACTGAAGCTTTCTTT. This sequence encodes CASSVQTGQVNTEAFF.

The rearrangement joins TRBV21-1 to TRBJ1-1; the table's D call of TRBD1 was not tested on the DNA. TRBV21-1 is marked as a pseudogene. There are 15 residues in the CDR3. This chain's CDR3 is CASSKVKTGKGEAFF. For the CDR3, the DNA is TGTGCCAGCAGCAAAGTGAAGACGGGGAAGGGTGAAGCTTTCTTT.

This CDR3 is CASSAGTTIYNSPLHF. CDR3 bases: TGTGCCAGCAGCGCAGGGACAACAATCTATAATTCACCCCTCCACTTT. The chain recombines TRBV9 with TRBJ1-6; D perhaps matches TRBD1 (6 bases). The germline CDR1 and CDR2 sequences are SGDLS and YYNGEE. This CDR3 contains 16 residues. Trimming pared 3 bases from V and 3 bases from J, leaving 13 bases between.

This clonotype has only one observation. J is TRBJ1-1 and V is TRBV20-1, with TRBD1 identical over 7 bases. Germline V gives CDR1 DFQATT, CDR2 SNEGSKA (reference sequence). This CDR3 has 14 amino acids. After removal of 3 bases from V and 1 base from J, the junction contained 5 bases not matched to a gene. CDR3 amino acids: CSASVQGRNTEAFF. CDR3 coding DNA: TGCAGTGCTAGCGTACAGGGGCGGAACACTGAAGCTTTCTTT.

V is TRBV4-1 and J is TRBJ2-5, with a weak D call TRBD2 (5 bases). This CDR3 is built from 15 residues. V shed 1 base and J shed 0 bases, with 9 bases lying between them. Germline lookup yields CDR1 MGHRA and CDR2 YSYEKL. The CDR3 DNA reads TGCGCCAGCAGCCAAGTAGGCGGGCACCAAGAGACCCAGTACTTC. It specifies CASSQVGGHQETQYF.